The 25 T cell receptor beta chains listed next were all sequenced from one sample in a study of T cell responses to AZD1222 COVID-19 vaccine. Assay: immunoSEQ multiplex PCR; the TCRdb copy retains only in-frame clones and omits some. The data show 80,000 to 90,000 clones, roughly nine tenths seen once. Sequenced material: peripheral blood, taken on day 0 of AZD1222 vaccination. The receptors were sampled from an adult in good health.

The J gene is TRBJ1-1, the V gene TRBV7-2; possibly TRBD1 for D (5 bases). The germline V and J ends were trimmed by 3 bases and 5 bases, with 16 bases remaining between them. The CDR3 consists of 15 residues. Germline V gene sequence: CDR1 SGHTA, CDR2 FQGNSA. The CDR3 region is CASSFHSARETEAFF. The CDR3 nucleotides read TGTGCCAGCAGCTTCCACAGCGCCAGGGAAACTGAAGCTTTCTTT. Drawing the rest from reference TRBV7-2 and TRBJ1-1, the complete variable domain is GAGVSQSPSNKVTEKGKDVELRCDPISGHTALYWYRQSLGQGLEFLIYFQGNSAPDKSGLPSDRFSAERTGGSVSTLTIQRTQQEDSAVYLCASSFHSARETEAFFGQGTRLTVV.

This chain connects TRBV9 to TRBJ2-3; weak D call: TRBD2 (6 bases). V was clipped by 3 bases and J by 1 base, with 15 bases between them. CDR3 size: 16 residues. CDR1 SGDLS and CDR2 YYNGEE come from the germline V gene. The CDR3 reads CASSGGRGPRTDTQYF. CDR3 nucleotides: TGTGCCAGCAGCGGAGGGCGGGGCCCCCGCACAGATACGCAGTATTTT.

This chain joins TRBV27 and TRBJ1-2, with D possibly being TRBD1 (6 bases). Germline CDR1 MNHEY, CDR2 SMNVEV (reference sequence). V was pared by 4 bases and J by 5 bases, with 20 bases between. CDR3 length: 16 residues. CDR3 in amino acids: CASSSVAGGTPYGYTF. Here the CDR3 DNA reads TGTGCCAGCAGTTCGGTCGCCGGTGGGACACCTTATGGCTACACCTTC.

This chain connects TRBV7-2 to TRBJ1-2; D is perhaps TRBD1 (5 bases). V was pared by 4 bases and J by 11 bases, with 23 bases between. CDR3 length: 15 amino acids. Germline V gene data show CDR1 as SGHTA and CDR2 as FQGNSA. CDR3 nucleotides: TGTGCCAGCAGCTACGGGGAGAAAGGGACTGACCTGTACACCTTC. This translates into CASSYGEKGTDLYTF.

The gene calls are TRBV7-9 and TRBJ2-7; D is perhaps TRBD1 (5 bases). The CDR3 has 14 amino acids. V shed 3 bases and J shed 2 bases, with 11 bases lying between them. Germline CDR1 is SEHNR and CDR2 is FQNEAQ (reference sequence). This CDR3 is CASSLPRAPYEQYF. CDR3 in DNA: TGTGCCAGCAGCTTGCCCAGGGCCCCCTACGAGCAGTACTTC.

This chain connects TRBV29-1 to TRBJ2-5; D could derive from TRBD1 or TRBD2 (5 bases each). The CDR3 totals 12 residues. From germline, CDR1 is SQVTM and CDR2 ANQGSEA. V lost 6 bases and J 1 base, leaving 9 bases between the germline ends. CDR3 sequence reads: CSVAGAQETQYF. DNA of the CDR3: TGCAGCGTGGCCGGGGCCCAAGAGACCCAGTACTTC.

This rearrangement joins TRBV5-4 to TRBJ2-7, with D hard to call. The CDR3 covers 13 residues. Germline CDR1 SGHNT, CDR2 YYREEE (reference sequence). Trimming took 0 bases from V and 7 from J, leaving 11 bases between them. Here the CDR3 DNA reads TGTGCCAGCAGCTTGGAAGGCCTGAAGGAGCAGTACTTC. Its protein is CASSLEGLKEQYF. The variable domain in full, completed from reference TRBV5-4 and TRBJ2-7, reads ETGVTQSPTHLIKTRGQQVTLRCSSQSGHNTVSWYQQALGQGPQFIFQYYREEENGRGNFPPRFSGLQFPNYSSELNVNALELDDSALYLCASSLEGLKEQYFGPGTRLTVT.

The chain is built from TRBV3-1 (or the pseudogene TRBV3-2) and TRBJ2-1; D not certain. Trimming cost V 0 bases and J 6 bases, with 9 bases left between them. The CDR3 covers 14 residues. Looked up from germline, CDR1 is LGHDT and CDR2 is YNNKEL (reference sequence). CDR3 loop: CASSQEVSSNEQFF. The DNA of the CDR3 is TGTGCCAGCAGCCAAGAGGTCAGCTCCAATGAGCAGTTCTTC.

V and J are TRBV6-5 and TRBJ2-2; 8 bases map to TRBD1. Germline CDR1 and CDR2: MNHEY and SVGAGI. V gave up 10 bases and J gave up 6 bases; unmatched junction bases: 10. The CDR3 spans 14 residues. CDR3 sequence reads: CANARQGCAGELFF. The CDR3 DNA reads TGTGCCAATGCAAGACAGGGGTGCGCCGGGGAGCTGTTTTTT.

The chain has TRBV19 and TRBJ2-7; 7 bases line up with TRBD1. CDR3 length: 16 amino acids. The V and J ends lost 6 bases and 0 bases, in that order; junction bases with no gene match: 11. Germline V gene data show CDR1 as LNHDA and CDR2 as SQIVND (reference sequence). This chain's CDR3 is CASSRQGFRASYEQYF. In DNA form, the CDR3 reads TGTGCCAGTAGCAGACAGGGTTTCAGGGCCTCCTACGAGCAGTACTTC.

V gene TRBV6-4 combines with J gene TRBJ2-3; D is ambiguous. This CDR3 contains 15 residues. CDR1 and CDR2 (germline): MRHNA, SNTAGT. Trimming shortened V by 1 base and J by 4 bases, and 12 bases separated the two germline ends. The DNA for the CDR3 is TGTGCCAGCAGTGACTTGAGCCCTGAGGCAGATACGCAGTATTTT. Protein: CASSDLSPEADTQYF.

This clone was seen a few times. This chain joins TRBV30 and TRBJ1-6; D not certain. V dropped 5 bases and J dropped 5 bases, with 7 bases sitting between them. The V gene's germline CDR1 is GTSNPN and CDR2 SVGIG (reference sequence). CDR3 size: 12 residues. CDR3 coding DNA: TGTGCCTGGGACCCCCATAATTCACCCCTCCACTTT. Amino acids: CAWDPHNSPLHF.

This chain connects TRBV5-1 to TRBJ2-2, with D perhaps TRBD2 (7 bases). Trimming removed 0 bases at V and 6 bases at J, with 12 bases between. Germline-derived CDR1 and CDR2 are SGHRS and YFSETQ. The length of the CDR3 is 15 residues. The DNA of the CDR3 is TGCGCCAGCAGCTTGGCGGGGGGCGCGGCCGGGGAGCTGTTTTTT. It is translated as CASSLAGGAAGELFF.

J is TRBJ2-2 and V is TRBV7-9; no firm D call. Germline V gene sequence: CDR1 SEHNR, CDR2 FQNEAQ (reference sequence). There are 13 residues in the CDR3. V lost 5 bases to trimming and J lost 4 bases, with 8 bases between them. This CDR3 reads CASSAKRTGELFF. CDR3 nucleotides: TGTGCCAGCAGCGCCAAACGCACCGGGGAGCTGTTTTTT.

The V and J genes are TRBV5-1 and TRBJ1-2, with a possible D match to TRBD1 (6 bases). The V and J ends lost 0 bases and 6 bases respectively, with 12 bases between them. The CDR3 covers 14 residues. Germline-derived CDR1 and CDR2 are SGHRS and YFSETQ. The CDR3 nucleotides are TGCGCCAGCAGCTTGGCCCCGCAGGGGCATGGCTACACCTTC. Protein: CASSLAPQGHGYTF. Filled out from reference TRBV5-1 and TRBJ1-2, the complete variable domain reads KAGVTQTPRYLIKTRGQQVTLSCSPISGHRSVSWYQQTPGQGLQFLFEYFSETQRNKGNFPGRFSGRQFSNSRSEMNVSTLELGDSALYLCASSLAPQGHGYTFGSGTRLTVV.

This clone was recorded only once. This chain links TRBV12-3 or TRBV12-4 with TRBJ2-3; the D is unclear. Trimming pared 2 bases from V and 9 bases from J, leaving 6 bases between. This CDR3 has 11 amino acids. The CDR3 region is CASSLLGTQYF. The CDR3 region has the DNA TGTGCCAGCAGTTTATTGGGAACGCAGTATTTT.

This clone was seen a single time. The chain carries TRBV30 and TRBJ1-2; D not resolved. The CDR3 runs to 12 residues. Trimming cost V 0 bases and J 4 bases, with 6 bases left between them. The V gene's germline CDR1 is GTSNPN and CDR2 SVGIG (reference sequence). For the CDR3, the DNA is TGTGCCTGGAGTGTAAACACCTATGGCTACACCTTC. This sequence encodes CAWSVNTYGYTF.

The V call is TRBV7-9, the J call TRBJ2-3; D may be TRBD1 (7 bases). V was cut by 11 bases and J by 2 bases, with 14 bases left in between. CDR3 length: 13 amino acids. Germline CDR1 reads SEHNR; CDR2 reads FQNEAQ (reference sequence). CDR3 coding DNA: TGTGCCCAGGGGGGACAGATCACAGATACGCAGTATTTT. Protein product: CAQGGQITDTQYF.

The chain uses TRBV28 and TRBJ1-6; 7 bases are shared with TRBD1. Germline V gene sequence: CDR1 MDHEN, CDR2 SYDVKM. With V trimmed by 4 bases and J by 3 bases, 6 bases remained unmatched. The CDR3 runs to 16 residues. This chain's CDR3 is CASSSVRDSYNSPLHF. CDR3 bases: TGTGCCAGCAGTTCAGTCCGGGACAGCTATAATTCACCCCTCCACTTT.

The CDR3 nucleotides read TGTGCCACCAGTTTTGACAATGAGCAGTTCTTC. It translates to CATSFDNEQFF. This chain links TRBV24-1 with TRBJ2-1; no reliable D call. There are 11 residues in the CDR3. Trimming removed 6 bases from V and 5 bases from J, with 4 bases in between. Germline loops: CDR1 KGHDR, CDR2 SFDVKD.

V is TRBV19 and J is TRBJ2-7; TRBD1 might be the D (5 bases). V gave up 4 bases and J gave up 6 bases, with 16 bases separating them. The CDR3 extends over 14 amino acids. CDR1 and CDR2 from the germline V gene are LNHDA and SQIVND (reference sequence). The CDR3 nucleotides are TGTGCCAGTAGTACGCAGGGTTTGACCTCCGAGCAGTACTTC. As protein: CASSTQGLTSEQYF.

The chain carries TRBV10-3 and TRBJ1-5; D remains ambiguous. The CDR3 runs to 14 residues. CDR1 and CDR2 (germline): ENHRY, SYGVKD. V was pared by 3 bases and J by 4 bases, with 10 bases between. CDR3 bases: TGTGCCATCAGTGACGGCGGATTGAATCAGCCCCAGCATTTT. Its protein is CAISDGGLNQPQHF.

The chain has TRBV2 and TRBJ2-1; D is unresolved. Germline V gives CDR1 SNHLY, CDR2 FYNNEI. V lost 4 bases and J 6 bases, leaving 4 bases between the germline ends. The CDR3 covers 11 residues. The CDR3 bases are TGTGCCAGCAGTGGAGTCAATGAGCAGTTCTTC. Amino acid sequence: CASSGVNEQFF.

This sequence joins TRBV29-1 and TRBJ1-1; 7 bases align to TRBD1. Germline CDR1 reads SQVTM; CDR2 reads ANQGSEA. The length of the CDR3 is 15 residues. The junction had 12 bases not matched to a gene; V was cut back by 6 bases and J by 2 bases. DNA of the CDR3: TGCAGCGTGCGCGCCCCCGGGACAGCCAACACTGAAGCTTTCTTT. Translated: CSVRAPGTANTEAFF.

The V gene is TRBV11-2, the J gene TRBJ1-6; 7 bases are shared with TRBD1. In germline, CDR1 is SGHAT, CDR2 FQNNGV. The junction had 7 bases not matched to a gene; V was cut back by 5 bases and J by 6 bases. The length of the CDR3 is 15 residues. The CDR3 region has the DNA TGTGCCAGCAGCCAGAGACAGGGAAGTAATTCACCCCTCCACTTT. This encodes CASSQRQGSNSPLHF.